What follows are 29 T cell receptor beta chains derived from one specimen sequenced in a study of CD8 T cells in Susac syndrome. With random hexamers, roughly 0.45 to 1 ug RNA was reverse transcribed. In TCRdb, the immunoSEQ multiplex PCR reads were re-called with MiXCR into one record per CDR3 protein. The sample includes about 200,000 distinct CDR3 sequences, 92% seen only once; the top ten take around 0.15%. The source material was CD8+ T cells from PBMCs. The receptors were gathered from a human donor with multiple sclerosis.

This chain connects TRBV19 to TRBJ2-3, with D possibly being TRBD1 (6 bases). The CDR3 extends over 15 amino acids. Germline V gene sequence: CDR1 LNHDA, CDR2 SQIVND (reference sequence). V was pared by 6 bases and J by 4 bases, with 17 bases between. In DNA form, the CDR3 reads TGTGCCAGTAGGCGCCGGGACACCTTCCCAGATACGCAGTATTTT. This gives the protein CASRRRDTFPDTQYF. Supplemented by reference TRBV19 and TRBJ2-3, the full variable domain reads DGGITQSPKYLFRKEGQNVTLSCEQNLNHDAMYWYRQDPGQGLRLIYYSQIVNDFQKGDIAEGYSVSREKKESFPLTVTSAQKNPTAFYLCASRRRDTFPDTQYFGPGTRLTVL.

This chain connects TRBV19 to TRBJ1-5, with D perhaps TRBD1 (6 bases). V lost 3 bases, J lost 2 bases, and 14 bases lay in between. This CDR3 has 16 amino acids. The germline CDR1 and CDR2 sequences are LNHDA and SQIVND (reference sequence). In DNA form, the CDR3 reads TGTGCCAGTAGTATTGTCGCCGGGGGCGGCAATCAGCCCCAGCATTTT. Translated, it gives CASSIVAGGGNQPQHF. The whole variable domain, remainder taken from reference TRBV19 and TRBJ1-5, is DGGITQSPKYLFRKEGQNVTLSCEQNLNHDAMYWYRQDPGQGLRLIYYSQIVNDFQKGDIAEGYSVSREKKESFPLTVTSAQKNPTAFYLCASSIVAGGGNQPQHFGDGTRLSIL.

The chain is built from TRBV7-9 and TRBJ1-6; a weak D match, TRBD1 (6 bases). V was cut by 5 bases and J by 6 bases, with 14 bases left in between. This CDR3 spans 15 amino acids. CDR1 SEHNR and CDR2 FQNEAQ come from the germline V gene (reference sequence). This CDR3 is CASSERTDGNSPLHF. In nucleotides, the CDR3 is TGTGCCAGCAGCGAGCGGACAGACGGTAATTCACCCCTCCACTTT. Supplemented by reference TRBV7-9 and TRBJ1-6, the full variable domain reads DTGVSQNPRHKITKRGQNVTFRCDPISEHNRLYWYRQTLGQGPEFLTYFQNEAQLEKSRLLSDRFSAERPKGSFSTLEIQRTEQGDSAMYLCASSERTDGNSPLHFGNGTRLTVT.

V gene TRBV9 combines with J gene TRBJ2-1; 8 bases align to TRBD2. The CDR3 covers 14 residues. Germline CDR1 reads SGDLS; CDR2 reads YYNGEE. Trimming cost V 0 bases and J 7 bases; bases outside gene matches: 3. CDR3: CASSVGSGGNEQFF. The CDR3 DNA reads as TGTGCCAGCAGCGTAGGGAGCGGGGGAAATGAGCAGTTCTTC.

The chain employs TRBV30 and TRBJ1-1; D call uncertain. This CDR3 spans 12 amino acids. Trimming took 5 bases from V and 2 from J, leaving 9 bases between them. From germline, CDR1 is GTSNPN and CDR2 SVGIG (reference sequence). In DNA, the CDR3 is TGTGCCTGGGGGCCTCTTAACACTGAAGCTTTCTTT. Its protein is CAWGPLNTEAFF.

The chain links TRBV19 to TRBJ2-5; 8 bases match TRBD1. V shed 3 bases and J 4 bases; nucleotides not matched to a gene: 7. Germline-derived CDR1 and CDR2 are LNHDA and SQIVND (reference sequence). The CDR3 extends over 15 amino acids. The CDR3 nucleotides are TGTGCCAGTAGTATCTCGACAGGGGATGGAGAGACCCAGTACTTC. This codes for CASSISTGDGETQYF. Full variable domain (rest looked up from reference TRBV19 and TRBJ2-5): DGGITQSPKYLFRKEGQNVTLSCEQNLNHDAMYWYRQDPGQGLRLIYYSQIVNDFQKGDIAEGYSVSREKKESFPLTVTSAQKNPTAFYLCASSISTGDGETQYFGPGTRLLVL.

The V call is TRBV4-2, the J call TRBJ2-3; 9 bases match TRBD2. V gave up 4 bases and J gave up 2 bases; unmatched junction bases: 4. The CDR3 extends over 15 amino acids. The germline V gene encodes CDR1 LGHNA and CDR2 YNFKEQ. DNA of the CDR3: TGTGCCAGCAGCCGACTAGCGGAACTCACAGATACGCAGTATTTT. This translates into CASSRLAELTDTQYF.

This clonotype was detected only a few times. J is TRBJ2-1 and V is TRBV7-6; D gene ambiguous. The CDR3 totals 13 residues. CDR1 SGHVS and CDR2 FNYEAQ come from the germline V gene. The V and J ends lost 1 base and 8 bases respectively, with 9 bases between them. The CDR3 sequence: CASSLEDRDEQFF. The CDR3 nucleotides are TGTGCCAGCAGCTTAGAGGATAGGGATGAGCAGTTCTTC.

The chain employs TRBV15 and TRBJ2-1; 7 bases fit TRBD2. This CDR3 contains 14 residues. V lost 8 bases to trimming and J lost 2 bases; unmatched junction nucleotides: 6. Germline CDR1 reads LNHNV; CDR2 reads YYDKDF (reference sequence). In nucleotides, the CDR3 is TGTGCCACCGGGAGGAGCGGGACCTACAATGAGCAGTTCTTC. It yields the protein CATGRSGTYNEQFF.

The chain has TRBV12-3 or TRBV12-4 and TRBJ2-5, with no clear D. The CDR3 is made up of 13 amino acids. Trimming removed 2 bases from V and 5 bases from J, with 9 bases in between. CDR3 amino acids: CASSLNSRETQYF. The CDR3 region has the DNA TGTGCCAGCAGTTTAAACAGCCGGGAGACCCAGTACTTC.

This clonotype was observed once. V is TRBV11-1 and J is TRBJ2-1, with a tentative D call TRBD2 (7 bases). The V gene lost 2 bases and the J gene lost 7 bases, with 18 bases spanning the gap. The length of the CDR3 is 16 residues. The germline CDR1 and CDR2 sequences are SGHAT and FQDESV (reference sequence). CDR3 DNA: TGTGCCAGCAGCTTAAGGGGGGGAGGGGAGCGGAATGAGCAGTTCTTC. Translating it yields CASSLRGGGERNEQFF.

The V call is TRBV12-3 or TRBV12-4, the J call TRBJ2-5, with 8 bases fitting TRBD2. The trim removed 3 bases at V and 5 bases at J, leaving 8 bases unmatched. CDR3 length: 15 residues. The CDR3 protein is CASSLGREVGETQYF. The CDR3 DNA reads TGTGCCAGCAGTTTGGGGCGGGAGGTGGGGGAGACCCAGTACTTC.

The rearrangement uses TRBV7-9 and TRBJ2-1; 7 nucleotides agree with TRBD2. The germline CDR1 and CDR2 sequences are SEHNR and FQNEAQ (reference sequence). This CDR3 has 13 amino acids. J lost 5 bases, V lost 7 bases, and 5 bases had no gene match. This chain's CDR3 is CASKLAPNNEQFF. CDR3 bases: TGTGCCAGCAAACTAGCGCCGAACAATGAGCAGTTCTTC.

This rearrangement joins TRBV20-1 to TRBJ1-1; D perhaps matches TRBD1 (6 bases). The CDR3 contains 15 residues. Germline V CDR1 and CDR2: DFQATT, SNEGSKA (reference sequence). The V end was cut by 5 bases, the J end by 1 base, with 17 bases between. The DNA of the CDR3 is TGCAGTGCTCGACCTTTAGGGGGGGGGAACACTGAAGCTTTCTTT. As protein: CSARPLGGGNTEAFF.

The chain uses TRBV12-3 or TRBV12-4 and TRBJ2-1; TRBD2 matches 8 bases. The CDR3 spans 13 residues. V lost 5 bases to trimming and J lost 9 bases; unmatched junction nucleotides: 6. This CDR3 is CASSLFGRAEQFF. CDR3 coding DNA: TGTGCCAGCAGTCTCTTCGGGAGGGCTGAGCAGTTCTTC.

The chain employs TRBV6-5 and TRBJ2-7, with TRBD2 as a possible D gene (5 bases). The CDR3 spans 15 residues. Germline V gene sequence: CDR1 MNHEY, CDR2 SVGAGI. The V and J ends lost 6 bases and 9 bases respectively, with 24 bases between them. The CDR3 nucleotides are TGTGCCAGCAGGCCCTCCGGGATAAGGTTAGGAAGGCAGTACTTC. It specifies CASRPSGIRLGRQYF.

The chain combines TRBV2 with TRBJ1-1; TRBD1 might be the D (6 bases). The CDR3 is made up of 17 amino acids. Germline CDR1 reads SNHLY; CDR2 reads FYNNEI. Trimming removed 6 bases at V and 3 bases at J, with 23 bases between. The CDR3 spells CASRTGPGVRVDTEAFF. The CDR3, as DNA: TGTGCCAGCAGGACAGGCCCCGGGGTCCGAGTGGACACTGAAGCTTTCTTT.

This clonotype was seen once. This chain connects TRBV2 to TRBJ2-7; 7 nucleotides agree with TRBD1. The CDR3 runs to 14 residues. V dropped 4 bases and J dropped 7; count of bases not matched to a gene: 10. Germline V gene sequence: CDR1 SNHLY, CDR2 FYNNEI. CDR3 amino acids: CASSARDSLGEQYF. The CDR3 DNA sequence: TGTGCCAGCAGTGCTCGGGACAGCCTGGGTGAGCAGTACTTC.

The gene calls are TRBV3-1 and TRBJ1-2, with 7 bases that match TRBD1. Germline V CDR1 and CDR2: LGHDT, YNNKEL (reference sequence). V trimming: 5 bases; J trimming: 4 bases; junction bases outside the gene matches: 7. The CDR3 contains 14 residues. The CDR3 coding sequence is TGTGCCAGCAGCATCCGGACAGGAGCCTATGGCTACACCTTC. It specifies CASSIRTGAYGYTF.

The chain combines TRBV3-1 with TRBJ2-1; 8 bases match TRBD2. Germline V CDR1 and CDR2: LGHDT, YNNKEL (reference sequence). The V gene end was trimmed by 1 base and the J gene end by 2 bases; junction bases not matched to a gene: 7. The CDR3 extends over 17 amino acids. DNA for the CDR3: TGTGCCAGCAGCCAAGGATCGGGGGGGAGAGCCTACAATGAGCAGTTCTTC. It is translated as CASSQGSGGRAYNEQFF.

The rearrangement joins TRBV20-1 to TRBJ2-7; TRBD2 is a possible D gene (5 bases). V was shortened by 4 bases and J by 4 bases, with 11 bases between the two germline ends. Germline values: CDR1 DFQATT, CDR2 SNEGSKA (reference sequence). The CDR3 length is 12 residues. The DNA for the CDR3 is TGCAGTGCTACGGACGAGGGATACGAGCAGTACTTC. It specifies CSATDEGYEQYF.

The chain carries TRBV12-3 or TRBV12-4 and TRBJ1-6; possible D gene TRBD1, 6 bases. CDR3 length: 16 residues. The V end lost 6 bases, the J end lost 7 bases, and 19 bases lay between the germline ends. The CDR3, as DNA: TGTGCCAGCAGCCCTTCACCTAACAGGGTCAATTCACCCCTCCACTTT. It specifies CASSPSPNRVNSPLHF.

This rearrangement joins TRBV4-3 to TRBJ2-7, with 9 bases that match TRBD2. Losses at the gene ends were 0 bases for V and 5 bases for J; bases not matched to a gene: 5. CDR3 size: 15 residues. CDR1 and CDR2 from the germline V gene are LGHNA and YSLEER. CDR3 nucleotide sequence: TGCGCCAGCAGCCAAGAGGGACTAGCTGGACACGAGCAGTACTTC. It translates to CASSQEGLAGHEQYF.

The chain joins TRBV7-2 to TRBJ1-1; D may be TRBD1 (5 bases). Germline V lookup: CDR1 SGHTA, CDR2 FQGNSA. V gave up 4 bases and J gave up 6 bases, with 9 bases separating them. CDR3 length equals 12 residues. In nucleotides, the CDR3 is TGTGCCAGCAGCTACTCGACAGCTGAAGCTTTCTTT. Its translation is CASSYSTAEAFF. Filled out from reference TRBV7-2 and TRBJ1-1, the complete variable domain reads GAGVSQSPSNKVTEKGKDVELRCDPISGHTALYWYRQSLGQGLEFLIYFQGNSAPDKSGLPSDRFSAERTGGSVSTLTIQRTQQEDSAVYLCASSYSTAEAFFGQGTRLTVV.

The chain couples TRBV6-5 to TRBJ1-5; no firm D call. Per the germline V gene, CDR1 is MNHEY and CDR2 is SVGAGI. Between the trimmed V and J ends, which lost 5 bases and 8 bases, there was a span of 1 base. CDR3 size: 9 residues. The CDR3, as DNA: TGTGCCAGCAGTGAGCCCCAGCATTTT. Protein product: CASSEPQHF.

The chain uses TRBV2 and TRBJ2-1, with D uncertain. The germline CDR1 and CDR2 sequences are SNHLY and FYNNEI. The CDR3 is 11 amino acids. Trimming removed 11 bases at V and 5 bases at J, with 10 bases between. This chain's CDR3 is CADEVDNEQFF. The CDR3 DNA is TGTGCCGACGAGGTAGACAATGAGCAGTTCTTC.

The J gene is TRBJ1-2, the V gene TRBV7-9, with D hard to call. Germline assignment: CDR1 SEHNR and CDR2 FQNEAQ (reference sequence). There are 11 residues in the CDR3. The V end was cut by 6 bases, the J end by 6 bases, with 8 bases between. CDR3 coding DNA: TGTGCCAGCAGACGTCTGAATGGCTACACCTTC. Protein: CASRRLNGYTF.

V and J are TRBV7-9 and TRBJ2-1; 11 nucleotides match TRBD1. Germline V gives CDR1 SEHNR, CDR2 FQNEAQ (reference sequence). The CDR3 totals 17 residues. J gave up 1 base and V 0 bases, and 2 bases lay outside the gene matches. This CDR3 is CASSLAWDRGSYNEQFF. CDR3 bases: TGTGCCAGCAGCTTAGCCTGGGACAGGGGGTCCTACAATGAGCAGTTCTTC.

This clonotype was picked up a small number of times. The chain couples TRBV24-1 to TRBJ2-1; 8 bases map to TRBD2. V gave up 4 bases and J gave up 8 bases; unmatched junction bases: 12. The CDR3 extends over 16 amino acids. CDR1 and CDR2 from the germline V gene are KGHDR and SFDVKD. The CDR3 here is CATSEIRRGGKDEQFF. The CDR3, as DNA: TGTGCCACCAGTGAGATCCGCCGGGGGGGCAAAGATGAGCAGTTCTTC.